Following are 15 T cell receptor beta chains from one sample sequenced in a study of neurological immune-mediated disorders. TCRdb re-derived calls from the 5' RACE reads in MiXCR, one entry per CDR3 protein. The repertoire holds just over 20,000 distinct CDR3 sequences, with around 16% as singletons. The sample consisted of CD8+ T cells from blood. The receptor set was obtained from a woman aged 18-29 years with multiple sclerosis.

The CDR3 reads CASSSTGGEKLFF. The CDR3 region has the DNA TGCGCCAGCAGCTCGACGGGAGGTGAAAAACTGTTTTTT. The chain recombines TRBV5-1 with TRBJ1-4; no definite D call. The CDR3 consists of 13 residues. The V and J ends lost 3 bases and 7 bases respectively, with 10 bases between them. Germline V gene lookup returns CDR1 SGHRS and CDR2 YFSETQ. The full variable domain, with the rest looked up from reference TRBV5-1 and TRBJ1-4, is KAGVTQTPRYLIKTRGQQVTLSCSPISGHRSVSWYQQTPGQGLQFLFEYFSETQRNKGNFPGRFSGRQFSNSRSEMNVSTLELGDSALYLCASSSTGGEKLFFGSGTQLSVL.

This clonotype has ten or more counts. CDR3 nucleotides: TGTGCCAGCAGCTTAGGCCGTAGCGGGAGGGGAGACTACGAGCAGTACGTC. Its translation: CASSLGRSGRGDYEQYV. J is TRBJ2-7 and V is TRBV13; 11 positions match TRBD2. Trimming took 0 bases from V and 3 from J; bases not matched to a gene: 7. Germline V gene data show CDR1 as PRHDT and CDR2 as FYEKMQ (reference sequence). The CDR3 has 17 amino acids.

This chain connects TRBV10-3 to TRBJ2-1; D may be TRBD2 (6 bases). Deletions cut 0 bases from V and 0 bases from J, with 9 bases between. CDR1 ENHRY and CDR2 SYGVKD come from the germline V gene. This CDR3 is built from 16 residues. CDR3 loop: CAISESGGNSYNEQFF. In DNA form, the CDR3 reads TGTGCCATCAGTGAGTCTGGCGGGAACTCCTACAATGAGCAGTTCTTC.

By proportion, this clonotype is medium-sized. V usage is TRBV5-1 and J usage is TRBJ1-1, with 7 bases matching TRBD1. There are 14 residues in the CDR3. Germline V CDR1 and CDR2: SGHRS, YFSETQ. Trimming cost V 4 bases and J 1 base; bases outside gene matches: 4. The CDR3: CASSKQGQNTEAFF. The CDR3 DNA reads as TGCGCCAGCAGCAAACAGGGGCAGAACACTGAAGCTTTCTTT.

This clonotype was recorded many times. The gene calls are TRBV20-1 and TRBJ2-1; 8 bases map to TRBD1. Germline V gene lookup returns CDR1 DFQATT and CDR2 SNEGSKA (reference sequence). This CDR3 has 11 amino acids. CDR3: CSGDRGNEQFF. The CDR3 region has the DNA TGCAGCGGCGACAGGGGCAATGAGCAGTTCTTC.

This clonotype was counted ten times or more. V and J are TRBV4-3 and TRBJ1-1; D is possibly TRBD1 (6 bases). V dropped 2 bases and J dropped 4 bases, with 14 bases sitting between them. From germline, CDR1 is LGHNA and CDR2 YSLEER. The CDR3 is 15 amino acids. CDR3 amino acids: CASSQSLRGATEAFF. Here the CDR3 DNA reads TGCGCCAGCAGCCAATCGCTGCGGGGGGCCACTGAAGCTTTCTTT.

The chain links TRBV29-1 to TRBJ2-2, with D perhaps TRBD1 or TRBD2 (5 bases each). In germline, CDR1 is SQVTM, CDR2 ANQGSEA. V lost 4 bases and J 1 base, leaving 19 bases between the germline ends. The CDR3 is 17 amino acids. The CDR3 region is CSVGDRTGARNTGELFF. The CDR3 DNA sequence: TGCAGCGTTGGGGACCGGACCGGGGCACGGAACACCGGGGAGCTGTTTTTT.

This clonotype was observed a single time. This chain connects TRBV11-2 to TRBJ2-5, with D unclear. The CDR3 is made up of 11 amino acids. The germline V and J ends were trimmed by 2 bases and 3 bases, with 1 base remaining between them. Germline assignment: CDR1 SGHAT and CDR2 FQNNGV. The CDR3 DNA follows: TGTGCCAGCAGCTTAAAAGAGACCCAGTACTTC. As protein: CASSLKETQYF. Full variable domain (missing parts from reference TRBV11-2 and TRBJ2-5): EAGVAQSPRYKIIEKRQSVAFWCNPISGHATLYWYQQILGQGPKLLIQFQNNGVVDDSQLPKDRFSAERLKGVDSTLKIQPAKLEDSAVYLCASSLKETQYFGPGTRLLVL.

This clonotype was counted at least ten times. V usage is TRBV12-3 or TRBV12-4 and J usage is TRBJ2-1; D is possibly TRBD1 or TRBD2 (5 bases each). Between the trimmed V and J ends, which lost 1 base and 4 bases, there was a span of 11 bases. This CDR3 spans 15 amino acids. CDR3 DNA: TGTGCCAGCAGTTTAGAGGGGCGGGTTTACAATGAGCAGTTCTTC. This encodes CASSLEGRVYNEQFF.

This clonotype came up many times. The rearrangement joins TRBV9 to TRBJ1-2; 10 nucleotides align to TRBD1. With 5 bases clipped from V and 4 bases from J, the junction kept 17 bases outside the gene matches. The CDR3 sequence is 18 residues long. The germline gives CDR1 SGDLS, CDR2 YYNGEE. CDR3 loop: CASRGTGTGDNAGYGYTF. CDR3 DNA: TGTGCCAGCAGAGGGACCGGGACAGGGGACAATGCGGGCTATGGCTACACCTTC.

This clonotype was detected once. CDR3 region: CASSLGTVQNQETQYF. The CDR3 region has the DNA TGCGCCAGCAGCTTGGGTACAGTACAAAACCAAGAGACCCAGTACTTC. The V call is TRBV5-1, the J call TRBJ2-5; D gene ambiguous. Germline assignment: CDR1 SGHRS and CDR2 YFSETQ. Deletions cut 0 bases from V and 0 bases from J, with 12 bases between. This CDR3 comprises 16 residues.

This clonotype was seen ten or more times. The CDR3 DNA follows: TGCGCCAGCAGCCAAGACTATCCGGGATCTGGAAACACCATATATTTT. Amino acid sequence: CASSQDYPGSGNTIYF. The genes are TRBV4-3 and TRBJ1-3, with no clear D. The germline V gene has CDR1 LGHNA and CDR2 YSLEER. The CDR3 sequence is 16 residues long. V lost 0 bases to trimming and J lost 1 base, with 10 bases between them.

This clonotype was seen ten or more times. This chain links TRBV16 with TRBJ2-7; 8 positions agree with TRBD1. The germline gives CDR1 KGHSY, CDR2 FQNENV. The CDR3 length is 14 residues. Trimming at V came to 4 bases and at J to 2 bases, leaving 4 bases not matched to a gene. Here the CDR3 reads CASSRGQGPYEQYV. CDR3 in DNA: TGTGCCAGCAGCCGCGGACAGGGTCCCTACGAGCAGTACGTC.

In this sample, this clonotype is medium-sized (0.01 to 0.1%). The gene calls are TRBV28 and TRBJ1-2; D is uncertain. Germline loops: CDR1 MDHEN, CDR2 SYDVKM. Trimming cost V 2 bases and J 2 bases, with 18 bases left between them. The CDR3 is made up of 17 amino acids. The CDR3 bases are TGTGCCAGCAGTTTACTGCACACCAATTTGTGGAACTATGGCTACACCTTC. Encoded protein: CASSLLHTNLWNYGYTF.

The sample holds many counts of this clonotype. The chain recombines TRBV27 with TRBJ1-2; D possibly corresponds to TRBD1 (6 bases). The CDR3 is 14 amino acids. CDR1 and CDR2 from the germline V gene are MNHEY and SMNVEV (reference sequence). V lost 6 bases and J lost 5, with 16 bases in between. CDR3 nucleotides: TGTGCCAGCAGGACAGGCCGGGGGAGGTATGGCTACACCTTC. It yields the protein CASRTGRGRYGYTF.